This is a list of T cell receptor beta chains from one sample in a study of T cell responses to AZD1222 COVID-19 vaccine. Produced via immunoSEQ multiplex PCR; TCRdb's table is partial and in-frame only. The data hold over 150,000 clones, with about nine tenths observed a single time. Here the sequenced sample was peripheral blood, taken on day 0 of AZD1222 vaccination. The source of these receptors is an adult in good health. CDR3s include the opening cysteine and the closing phenylalanine or tryptophan. A D gene is named only where the DNA matches it firmly. Not every row has a clone size; where given, it reads once, few, many or a size class.

>TRBJ1-4|TRBV10-2|.|.
CATKTQQVEKLFF
TGCGCCACCAAAACTCAACAGGTTGAAAAACTGTTTTTT
>TRBJ1-5|TRBV2|.|.
CASSEIRRGNQPQHF
TGTGCCAGCAGTGAAATCCGCAGGGGAAATCAGCCCCAGCATTTT
>TRBJ1-6|TRBV6-1|once|.
CASSELRNSPLHF
TGTGCCAGCAGTGAATTACGGAATTCACCCCTCCACTTT
>TRBJ1-6|TRBV5-4|.|.
CASSLTGSHSPLHF
TGTGCCAGCAGCCTAACAGGGAGTCACTCACCCCTCCACTTT
>TRBJ1-4|TRBV6-5|.|.
CASTDSKANEKLFF
TGTGCCAGCACCGACAGTAAAGCGAATGAAAAACTGTTTTTT
>TRBJ1-6|TRBV5-1|once|TRBD1
CASSLGQGSSYNSPLHF
TGCGCCAGCAGCCTGGGACAGGGGAGCTCCTATAATTCACCCCTCCACTTT
>TRBJ2-6|TRBV19|.|.
CASLPTASGANVLTF
TGTGCCAGCCTGCCGACGGCCTCTGGGGCCAACGTCCTGACTTTC
>TRBJ1-2|TRBV28|few|TRBD1
CASSSSGTGGKGYTF
TGTGCCAGCAGTTCCTCCGGGACAGGAGGGAAAGGCTACACCTTC
>TRBJ1-6|TRBV6-5|.|TRBD1
CASRKQGNSPLHF
TGTGCCAGCAGAAAACAGGGGAATTCACCCCTCCACTTT
>TRBJ2-2|TRBV5-6|few|TRBD2
CASSRVAGRAGELFF
TGTGCCAGCAGCCGGGTCGCGGGGAGGGCCGGGGAGCTGTTTTTT
>TRBJ1-3|TRBV18|.|.
CASSPQDTIYF
TGTGCCAGCTCACCACAGGACACCATATATTTT
>TRBJ2-2|TRBV28|.|TRBD2
CASSPSGINTGELFF
TGTGCCAGCAGCCCTAGCGGGATCAACACCGGGGAGCTGTTTTTT
>TRBJ1-3|TRBV5-1|.|.
CASSLEGPDSGNTIYF
TGCGCCAGCAGCTTGGAAGGTCCTGACTCTGGAAACACCATATATTTT
>TRBJ2-7|TRBV6-5|.|.
CASSPRQSQQYF
TGTGCCAGCAGTCCAAGACAGTCCCAGCAGTACTTC
>TRBJ1-5|TRBV2|once|.
CASSATSSNQPQHF
TGTGCCAGCAGCGCTACAAGCAGCAATCAGCCCCAGCATTTT
>TRBJ1-6|TRBV6-1|.|.
CASSEAATLTVNSPLHF
TGTGCCAGCAGTGAAGCCGCAACCTTGACAGTTAATTCACCCCTCCACTTT
>TRBJ2-5|TRBV5-1|.|.
CASSLGARETQYF
TGCGCCAGCAGCTTGGGAGCTCGGGAGACCCAGTACTTC
>TRBJ2-5|TRBV7-2|once|.
CASSDTSRLQETQYF
TGTGCCAGCAGCGATACTAGCCGCCTACAAGAGACCCAGTACTTC
>TRBJ2-1|TRBV6-6|.|.
CASSLIANEQFF
TGTGCCAGCAGCTTAATTGCCAATGAGCAGTTCTTC
>TRBJ2-4|TRBV2|.|.
CASSAGADNIQYF
TGTGCCAGCAGTGCAGGGGCCGACAACATTCAGTACTTC
>TRBJ2-2|TRBV28|.|.
CASSTQLGHGELFF
TGTGCCAGCAGTACTCAACTAGGGCACGGGGAGCTGTTTTTT
>TRBJ1-2|TRBV2|.|TRBD1
CASSRDSHLGGYTF
TGTGCCAGCAGTCGGGACAGCCATCTTGGTGGCTACACCTTC
>TRBJ1-5|TRBV30|few|.
CAWSVGQLNQPQHF
TGTGCCTGGAGTGTAGGACAGTTAAATCAGCCCCAGCATTTT
>TRBJ1-5|TRBV19|once|TRBD1
CASSGSGQGTSPIPSNQPQHF
TGTGCCAGTAGTGGGAGTGGACAGGGAACCAGCCCTATCCCTTCTAATCAGCCCCAGCATTTT
>TRBJ2-4|TRBV7-2|once|.
CASEAREAKNRLYF
TGTGCCAGCGAGGCACGAGAAGCCAAAAACAGACTCTACTTC
>TRBJ1-4|TRBV30|.|.
CAWSVSRGEKLFF
TGTGCCTGGAGTGTTTCAAGAGGTGAAAAACTGTTTTTT
>TRBJ2-5|TRBV6-5|.|TRBD2
CASSYRLAEETQYF
TGTGCCAGCAGCTACCGACTAGCGGAAGAGACCCAGTACTTC
>TRBJ2-5|TRBV30|.|TRBD1
CAWTFRIGTAQETQYF
TGTGCCTGGACCTTCCGGATCGGGACAGCACAAGAGACCCAGTACTTC
>TRBJ1-2|TRBV9|.|.
CASSAQGSDYGYTF
TGTGCCAGCAGCGCACAGGGATCGGACTATGGCTACACCTTC
>TRBJ2-3|TRBV24-1|.|.
CATSDFGGPTDTQYF
TGTGCCACCAGTGATTTCGGGGGGCCCACAGATACGCAGTATTTT
>TRBJ1-1|TRBV30|.|.
CAYIAHRPFTEAFF
TGTGCCTACATAGCTCACAGGCCCTTCACTGAAGCTTTCTTT
>TRBJ2-6|TRBV6-5|.|TRBD2
CASIAGSGANVLTF
TGTGCCAGCATAGCGGGCTCTGGGGCCAACGTCCTGACTTTC
>TRBJ2-1|TRBV11-2|.|TRBD2
CASSLVRGGSYNEQFF
TGTGCCAGCAGCTTAGTACGGGGGGGCTCCTACAATGAGCAGTTCTTC
>TRBJ2-7|TRBV10-3|.|TRBD1
CAISPVGQGAYEQYF
TGTGCCATCAGTCCAGTGGGACAGGGGGCTTACGAGCAGTACTTC
>TRBJ2-2|TRBV11-3|.|.
CASSLVGGANTGELFF
TGTGCCAGCAGCTTAGTGGGGGGCGCGAACACCGGGGAGCTGTTTTTT
>TRBJ2-7|TRBV6-2/TRBV6-3|once|.
CASSYGNRRYEQYF
TGTGCCAGCAGTTACGGTAACAGACGGTACGAGCAGTACTTC
>TRBJ1-4|TRBV5-8|few|TRBD1
CASSLGDRVAEKLFF
TGTGCCAGCAGCTTGGGGGACAGGGTCGCGGAAAAACTGTTTTTT
>TRBJ1-2|TRBV7-7|.|.
CASSLSGEDFYGYTF
TGTGCCAGCAGCTTGTCCGGTGAGGACTTCTATGGCTACACCTTC
>TRBJ2-7|TRBV11-2|.|.
CASSRAPDFRSYEQYF
TGTGCCAGCAGTAGAGCCCCGGACTTTAGGTCTTACGAGCAGTACTTC
>TRBJ2-7|TRBV12-3/TRBV12-4|.|TRBD2
CASRVGTTYEQYF
TGTGCCAGCAGGGTCGGGACTACCTACGAGCAGTACTTC
>TRBJ2-2|TRBV27|once|TRBD2
CASSRVAGVSAGELFF
TGTGCCAGCAGTAGAGTAGCGGGGGTTTCTGCCGGGGAGCTGTTTTTT
>TRBJ1-2|TRBV4-1|.|.
CASSQGGGLAYGYTF
TGCGCCAGCAGCCAGGGCGGGGGTTTAGCCTATGGCTACACCTTC
>TRBJ2-7|TRBV28|.|.
CASRVGTADEQYF
TGTGCCAGCAGGGTGGGGACTGCCGACGAGCAGTACTTC
>TRBJ2-2|TRBV30|.|.
CAWSKSTLNTGELFF
TGTGCCTGGAGCAAGTCGACTTTGAACACCGGGGAGCTGTTTTTT
>TRBJ1-2|TRBV7-2|few|TRBD1
CASSPTGGGDYGYTF
TGTGCCAGCAGCCCTACAGGGGGAGGAGACTATGGCTACACCTTC
>TRBJ2-1|TRBV28|.|.
CASSSHGVHEQFF
TGTGCCAGCAGCTCTCATGGGGTCCATGAGCAGTTCTTC
>TRBJ1-1|TRBV2|.|.
CASSGGGLTEAFF
TGTGCCAGCAGCGGAGGGGGTCTCACTGAAGCTTTCTTT
>TRBJ2-5|TRBV20-1|.|.
CSASARETQYF
TGCAGTGCTAGCGCCAGAGAGACCCAGTACTTC
>TRBJ2-1|TRBV28|.|.
CASSPQYNEQFF
TGTGCCAGCAGTCCCCAGTACAATGAGCAGTTCTTC
>TRBJ2-5|TRBV6-2/TRBV6-3|.|TRBD2
CASSFRGLVKETQYF
TGTGCCAGCAGTTTCAGGGGACTAGTAAAAGAGACCCAGTACTTC